This TCR beta chain was obtained from a study of cytomegalovirus exposure and HLA in healthy donors. Trimming pared 1 base from V and 4 bases from J, leaving 13 bases between. Germline CDR1 reads SGHTA; CDR2 reads FQGNSA. This CDR3 region has 16 residues. Though nominally healthy at sampling, donors likely had unrecorded immune exposures. It was with 60 Vbeta and 13 Jbeta primers that the PCR ran. Profiling relied on immunoSEQ multiplex PCR, and the TCRdb table lists in-frame clones only, not all of them. This sample has approximately 120,000 clones, with approximately 80% found just once. The material sequenced was PBMCs. This receptor was taken from a man aged 35-49 years in good health and CMV-seronegative. The chain joins TRBV7-2 to TRBJ2-2, with a tentative D call TRBD1 (5 bases). CDR3 loop: CASSLESAGPTGELFF. In DNA form, the CDR3 reads TGTGCCAGCAGCTTAGAATCAGCAGGGCCCACCGGGGAGCTGTTTTTT.